This T cell receptor beta chain appears in the sequencing data of a study of blood T cell repertoires in COVID-19. Concerning this clone: This sample includes further DNA sequences coding for the same CDR3.

Measured with immunoSEQ multiplex PCR; TCRdb has only the in-frame clones, and not every one. Here the sample spans 540,000 or so clones, 85% to 90% being singletons. The sequencing sample was made of peripheral blood. The TCR comes from a woman in her forties or fifties with COVID-19, enrolled during active disease.

The CDR3 loop is CASSLVGGAKNIQYF. CDR3 DNA sequence: TGTGCCAGCAGCTTGGTAGGGGGAGCCAAAAACATTCAGTACTTC. The V call is TRBV5-6, the J call TRBJ2-4; tentative D call: TRBD1 (6 bases). Germline CDR1 reads SGHDT; CDR2 reads YYEEEE. This CDR3 region has 15 residues. The V end was cut by 0 bases, the J end by 0 bases, with 7 bases between.